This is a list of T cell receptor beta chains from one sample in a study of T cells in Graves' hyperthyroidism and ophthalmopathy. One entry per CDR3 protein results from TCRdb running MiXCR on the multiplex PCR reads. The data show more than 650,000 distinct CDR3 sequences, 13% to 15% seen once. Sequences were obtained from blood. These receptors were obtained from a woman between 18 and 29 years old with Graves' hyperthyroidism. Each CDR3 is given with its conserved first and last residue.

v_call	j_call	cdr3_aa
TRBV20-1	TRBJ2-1	CSARAPTGLAGVWVFNEQFF
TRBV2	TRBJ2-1	CASRLALTYNEQFF
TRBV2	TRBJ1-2	CASRGQGTYGYTF
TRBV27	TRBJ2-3	CASKIAGGPSTQYF
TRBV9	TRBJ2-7	CASSVARGSYEQYF
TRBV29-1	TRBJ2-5	CSVRTGGETQYF
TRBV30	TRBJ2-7	CAWGTASYEQYF
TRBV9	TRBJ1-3	CASSVFAGPGNTIYF
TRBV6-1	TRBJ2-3	CASMLAGDPDTQYF
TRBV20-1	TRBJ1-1	CSARTPGTGLNTEAFF
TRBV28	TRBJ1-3	CASSLPGGDTIYF
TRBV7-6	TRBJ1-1	CASSYTEGTEAFF
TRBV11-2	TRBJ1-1	CASSSGQGATEAFF
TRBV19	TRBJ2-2	CASSILGLPYLAGTNTGELFF
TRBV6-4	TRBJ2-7	CASSPTGADSYEQYF
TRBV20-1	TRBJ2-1	CSAIRLEGMSDEQFF
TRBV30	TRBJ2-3	CAWRAGLALPDTQYF
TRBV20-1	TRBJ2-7	CSARLTGTSGRAGEQYF
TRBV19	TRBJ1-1	CASSFRPGDTEAFF
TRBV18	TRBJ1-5	CASSPDGTANQPQHF
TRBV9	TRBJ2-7	CASTPEGGPSYEQYF
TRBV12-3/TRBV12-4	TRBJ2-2	CASRNSGRNTGELFF
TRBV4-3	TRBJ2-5	CASSPSSSWGQETQYF
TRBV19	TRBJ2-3	CASRKAGADTQYF
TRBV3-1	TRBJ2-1	CASSQTTSGFLFF
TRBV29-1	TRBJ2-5	CSVEAPGRETQYF
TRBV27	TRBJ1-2	CASSFSGEGGYTF
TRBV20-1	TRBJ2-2	CSATPSGTSFTGELFF
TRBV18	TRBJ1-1	CASSPQGQGDTEAFF
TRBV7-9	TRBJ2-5	CASSLGFWGQGDQETQYF
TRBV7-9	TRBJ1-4	CASSLVAGQSGAKLFF
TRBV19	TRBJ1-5	CATRTGASNQPQHF
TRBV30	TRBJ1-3	CASDGVSGNTIYF
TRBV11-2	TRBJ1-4	CASSLPPEEKLFF
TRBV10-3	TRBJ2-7	CATREGGYEQYF
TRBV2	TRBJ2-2	CATGQGISNTGELFF
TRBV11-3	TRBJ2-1	CASSLERVSYDEQFF
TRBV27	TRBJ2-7	CASSSHPTTEQYF
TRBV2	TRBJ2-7	CASGRQDYEQYF
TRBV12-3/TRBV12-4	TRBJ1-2	CASSPDRVAYGYTF
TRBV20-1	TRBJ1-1	CRIQGNTEAFF
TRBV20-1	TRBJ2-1	CSASFIPIGDNEQFF
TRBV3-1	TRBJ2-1	CASSLPSGGHSYNEQFF
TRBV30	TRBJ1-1	CAWSTSTGPPGYEAFF
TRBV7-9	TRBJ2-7	CASSGGQDYEQYF
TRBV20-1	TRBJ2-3	CSARDPRTSTDTQYF